The rows below give T cell receptor beta chains drawn from one sample of a study of blood T cells in healthy people across ages. TCRdb analysed the 5' RACE reads with MiXCR anew, one entry per CDR3 protein. The sample consists of about a million distinct CDR3 sequences, roughly two fifths of them appearing once. Material: blood. These receptors were collected from a man between 18 and 35 years old in good health. CDR3s include the opening cysteine and the closing phenylalanine or tryptophan. The order of the fields is J gene, D gene, V gene, clone size, CDR3 DNA, CDR3 protein. The D gene is left open where the match is weak. Some rows have no size entry. The others give once, few or many, or a class for an expanded clone.

J: TRBJ2-7
D: -
V: TRBV6-2/TRBV6-3
size: few
DNA: TGTGCCAGCAGTATCACTCCCCACGAGCAGTACTTC
CDR3: CASSITPHEQYF

J: TRBJ2-3
D: -
V: TRBV6-4
size: -
DNA: TGTGCCAGCAGTGACCTGGAAGGTGGAAATACGCAGTATTTT
CDR3: CASSDLEGGNTQYF

J: TRBJ1-2
D: -
V: TRBV9
size: few
DNA: TGTGCCAGCAGCCCCCGGACAGTACAAAACTATGGCTACACCTTC
CDR3: CASSPRTVQNYGYTF

J: TRBJ1-1
D: -
V: TRBV9
size: -
DNA: TGTGCCAGCAGCGTAGGAGGGGTGCTGAACACTGAAGCTTTCTTT
CDR3: CASSVGGVLNTEAFF

J: TRBJ1-2
D: TRBD1
V: TRBV29-1
size: -
DNA: TGCAGCGTTGAAGGTCGAGGGGGCGGCTATGGCTACACCTTC
CDR3: CSVEGRGGGYGYTF

J: TRBJ2-7
D: -
V: TRBV20-1
size: many
DNA: TGCAGTGCTAACTCGGCTTTAAGCTCCTACGAGCAGTACTTC
CDR3: CSANSALSSYEQYF

J: TRBJ2-7
D: TRBD1
V: TRBV2
size: -
DNA: TGTGCCAGCAGTCGAGACAGGGACACCTACGAGCAGTACTTC
CDR3: CASSRDRDTYEQYF

J: TRBJ1-2
D: -
V: TRBV4-3
size: -
DNA: TGCGCCAGCAGCCAAGGGAACAGGCCCTATGGCTACACCTTC
CDR3: CASSQGNRPYGYTF

J: TRBJ1-1
D: TRBD1
V: TRBV7-9
size: -
DNA: TGTGCCAGTAGCTTTTCCCGACAGGGGGCTAGGTACACTGAAGCTTTCTTT
CDR3: CASSFSRQGARYTEAFF

J: TRBJ2-4
D: TRBD2
V: TRBV20-1
size: many
DNA: TGCAGTGCTGTACTAGCGGGGGGAGCCAAAAACATTCAGTACTTC
CDR3: CSAVLAGGAKNIQYF

J: TRBJ2-5
D: -
V: TRBV11-3
size: -
DNA: TGTGCCAGCAGCTTAAATCCGGACCGGGAGGAGACCCAGTACTTC
CDR3: CASSLNPDREETQYF

J: TRBJ1-1
D: -
V: TRBV5-1
size: -
DNA: TGCGCCAGCAGCGACGGGACGGGGGTTGAAGCTTTCTTT
CDR3: CASSDGTGVEAFF

J: TRBJ1-1
D: -
V: TRBV7-9
size: few
DNA: TGTGCCAGCACCGAAAGGGGGGGGATAATGAACACTGAAGCTTTCTTT
CDR3: CASTERGGIMNTEAFF

J: TRBJ1-1
D: -
V: TRBV27
size: -
DNA: TGTGCCAGCAGTTTAGGGGGCAGCGAAAACCTGAACACTGAAGCTTTCTTT
CDR3: CASSLGGSENLNTEAFF

J: TRBJ1-1
D: -
V: TRBV4-3
size: few
DNA: TGCGCCAGCAGCCACGGGACGCGTGGGCGGGCGCCTGAAGCTTTCTTT
CDR3: CASSHGTRGRAPEAFF

J: TRBJ2-3
D: -
V: TRBV7-8
size: -
DNA: TGTGCCAGCAGCGGAGACTGGGACCCACCCATAGATACGCAGTATTTT
CDR3: CASSGDWDPPIDTQYF

J: TRBJ1-5
D: TRBD1
V: TRBV7-2
size: -
DNA: TGTGCCAGCAGCTTAGGGTACAGGGGGCTTCAGCCCCAGCATTTT
CDR3: CASSLGYRGLQPQHF

J: TRBJ1-2
D: TRBD1
V: TRBV9
size: -
DNA: TGTGCCAGCAGCGGGGCTGGACAGGAAGGCTATGGCTACACCTTC
CDR3: CASSGAGQEGYGYTF

J: TRBJ2-7
D: -
V: TRBV10-3
size: -
DNA: TGTGCCATCAGTGACCCTGACAGGTACGAGCAGTACTTC
CDR3: CAISDPDRYEQYF

J: TRBJ1-6
D: -
V: TRBV7-9
size: -
DNA: TGTGCCAGCGGGGGAGCAAGCAGCTCCTATAATTCACCCCCCCACTTT
CDR3: CASGGASSSYNSPPHF

J: TRBJ2-5
D: -
V: TRBV11-1
size: few
DNA: TGTGCCAGCAGCTTCCTGGGCTCACAAGAGACCCAGTACTTC
CDR3: CASSFLGSQETQYF

J: TRBJ1-1
D: -
V: TRBV12-3/TRBV12-4
size: -
DNA: TGTGCCAGCAGGAAGGGACACAAGTACGGCACTGAAGCTTTCTTT
CDR3: CASRKGHKYGTEAFF

J: TRBJ2-5
D: -
V: TRBV5-6
size: -
DNA: TGTGCCAGCAGCCCGACAACTAGTTTGGAGACCCAGTACTTC
CDR3: CASSPTTSLETQYF

J: TRBJ2-2
D: -
V: TRBV9
size: -
DNA: TGTGCCAGCAGCGTAGCTACGGGTGGGAACACCGGGGAGCTGTTTTTT
CDR3: CASSVATGGNTGELFF

J: TRBJ2-5
D: -
V: TRBV9
size: few
DNA: TGTGCCAGCAGCCCCGTGGCATTTTCGGAGACCCAGTACTTC
CDR3: CASSPVAFSETQYF

J: TRBJ2-1
D: -
V: TRBV9
size: few
DNA: TGTGCCAGCAGCGTAGATGGTAGGGACGGAATATCCTACAATGAGCAGTTCTTC
CDR3: CASSVDGRDGISYNEQFF

J: TRBJ2-7
D: -
V: TRBV11-1
size: many
DNA: TGTGCCACCGGACGGGTTGCGACCTACGAGCAGTACTTC
CDR3: CATGRVATYEQYF

J: TRBJ2-7
D: -
V: TRBV9
size: -
DNA: TGTGCCAGCAGCGTAGGATTCGCAGGGAGCTCCTACAATGAGCAGTACTTC
CDR3: CASSVGFAGSSYNEQYF

J: TRBJ1-2
D: -
V: TRBV12-3/TRBV12-4
size: -
DNA: TGTGCCAGCAGTTTGAACAATATCAACTATGGCTACACCTTC
CDR3: CASSLNNINYGYTF

J: TRBJ1-5
D: -
V: TRBV10-3
size: many
DNA: TGTGCCATCAGTGAGTCGAGGAGTAGCAATCAGCCCCAGCATTTT
CDR3: CAISESRSSNQPQHF

J: TRBJ1-1
D: -
V: TRBV18
size: -
DNA: TGTGCCAGCTCACCACGGCTTCTCCTGAGGACTGAAGCTTTCTTT
CDR3: CASSPRLLLRTEAFF

J: TRBJ1-4
D: -
V: TRBV4-1
size: -
DNA: TGCGCCAGCAGCCCCCTTTCCCTGTGGGGGGTGAAAGCTAATGAAAAACTGTTTTTT
CDR3: CASSPLSLWGVKANEKLFF

J: TRBJ2-1
D: TRBD2
V: TRBV7-2
size: -
DNA: TGTGCCAGCAGCTTACGACCTCGGACTAGCGGGGGTCGGGATGAGCAGTTCTTC
CDR3: CASSLRPRTSGGRDEQFF

J: TRBJ2-7
D: TRBD1
V: TRBV20-1
size: few
DNA: TGCAGTGCCGGTTCGGTCGACAGGGTCTCCTACAATGAGCAGTACTTC
CDR3: CSAGSVDRVSYNEQYF

J: TRBJ1-4
D: -
V: TRBV13
size: -
DNA: TGTGCCAGCAGCTCGGAGTTTAGTAATGAAAAACTGTTTTTT
CDR3: CASSSEFSNEKLFF

J: TRBJ2-3
D: -
V: TRBV6-6
size: few
DNA: TGTGCCATACAGGTGGTGTATGGAGATACGCAGTATTTT
CDR3: CAIQVVYGDTQYF

J: TRBJ2-3
D: -
V: TRBV7-2
size: -
DNA: TGTGCCAGCAGCTTATTCAGGATTACAGATACGCAGTATTTT
CDR3: CASSLFRITDTQYF

J: TRBJ1-2
D: -
V: TRBV7-2
size: few
DNA: TGTGCCAGCAGCTGGCGACAGTATGGCTACACCTTC
CDR3: CASSWRQYGYTF

J: TRBJ2-7
D: TRBD1
V: TRBV6-2/TRBV6-3
size: few
DNA: TGTGCCAGCAGAACCCGGACAGGTATCTCCTACGAGCAGTACTTC
CDR3: CASRTRTGISYEQYF

J: TRBJ2-5
D: -
V: TRBV29-1
size: -
DNA: TGCAGCGTTGAAAGGGACACAGAGCAGTACTTC
CDR3: CSVERDTEQYF

J: TRBJ2-3
D: -
V: TRBV20-1
size: few
DNA: TGCAGTGCTAGAGGGGCGGTCACAGATACGCAGTATTTT
CDR3: CSARGAVTDTQYF

J: TRBJ1-4
D: -
V: TRBV10-3
size: -
DNA: TGTGCCATCAGTGGCGGCAGCAAATCTGCAACTAATGAAAAACTGTTTTTT
CDR3: CAISGGSKSATNEKLFF

J: TRBJ2-7
D: -
V: TRBV19
size: -
DNA: TGTGCCAGTAGCGACTCCGGGACGGCATCCTACGAGCAGTACTTC
CDR3: CASSDSGTASYEQYF

J: TRBJ1-5
D: -
V: TRBV5-1
size: few
DNA: TGCGCCAGCAGCCCGGGCCTTACCAATCAGCCCCAGCATTTT
CDR3: CASSPGLTNQPQHF

J: TRBJ1-3
D: -
V: TRBV4-3
size: -
DNA: TGCGCCAGCAGCCAACTCGGACGGGACTCTGGAAACACCATATATTTT
CDR3: CASSQLGRDSGNTIYF

J: TRBJ1-5
D: TRBD1
V: TRBV20-1
size: -
DNA: TGCAGTGCTAGGGAAGGGACAGGGGGCGCGGGTCAGCCCCAGCATTTT
CDR3: CSAREGTGGAGQPQHF

J: TRBJ2-7
D: -
V: TRBV10-3
size: few
DNA: TGTGCCATCAGTGACGACGGGGGATTCTACAATGAGCAGTACTTC
CDR3: CAISDDGGFYNEQYF

J: TRBJ2-2
D: -
V: TRBV2
size: -
DNA: TGTGCCAGCAGTGTAAGGCAGAACACCGGGGAGCTGTTTTTT
CDR3: CASSVRQNTGELFF

J: TRBJ1-5
D: TRBD1
V: TRBV10-3
size: few
DNA: TGTGCCATCAGTGAGTTGTCAGGGGGTCAGCCCCAGCATTTT
CDR3: CAISELSGGQPQHF

J: TRBJ2-7
D: -
V: TRBV27
size: -
DNA: TGTGCCAGCAGTTCCGCCCCCAGGGCGGGGTCCTACAATGAGCAGTACTTC
CDR3: CASSSAPRAGSYNEQYF

J: TRBJ1-1
D: -
V: TRBV4-2
size: few
DNA: TGTGCCAGCAGCCAAGATCACAGACCGAACACTGAAGCTTTCTTT
CDR3: CASSQDHRPNTEAFF

J: TRBJ1-2
D: -
V: TRBV27
size: -
DNA: TGTGCCAGCAGTTTTCGGGCCGGTAAAGGCTACACCTTC
CDR3: CASSFRAGKGYTF